The T cell receptor beta chain described here comes from a study of OX40 agonist ivuxolimab in advanced cancers. Turning to the study itself: Ivuxolimab, an agonistic anti-OX40 (CD134) antibody, was given to patients.

General observations from the study: Antigen specificity was not determined for the expanded peripheral T cells.

V lost 6 bases and J 12 bases, leaving 20 bases between the germline ends. Looked up from germline, CDR1 is MNHEY and CDR2 is SMNVEV (reference sequence). CDR3 length equals 13 residues. Some clones are missing from TCRdb's copy, which holds only in-frame ones; the method was immunoSEQ multiplex PCR. The sample consists of roughly 60,000 clones, about 90% of them appearing once. This clone has ten or more counts. Its antigen is undetermined. The sequence was obtained from an adult with an advanced solid tumor such as melanoma, head and neck, liver or kidney cancer. The input for sequencing was CD4+ or CD8+ T cells sorted from blood, taken in a trial of the OX40 agonist ivuxolimab. J is TRBJ1-2 and V is TRBV27, with D possibly TRBD1 on 5 matching bases. The CDR3 coding sequence is TGTGCCAGCAGCGCGGGACGCGGACCCGGGGACACCTTC. It encodes CASSAGRGPGDTF.